One sample yielded the 21 T cell receptor beta chains listed below, sequenced in a study of cytomegalovirus exposure and HLA in healthy donors. Both 60 Vbeta primers and 13 Jbeta primers went into the PCR. Repertoires were generated with immunoSEQ multiplex PCR, while TCRdb's copy carries only in-frame clones and drops some. The sample comprises around 130,000 clones, 78% of which are singletons, and around 1.9% rests with the top ten. The sample was PBMCs. The receptors derive from a woman between 35 and 50 years old in good health and CMV-seronegative.

V usage is TRBV4-2 and J usage is TRBJ2-3, with 11 bases fitting TRBD1. Germline V gene data show CDR1 as LGHNA and CDR2 as YNFKEQ. The V and J ends lost 2 bases and 6 bases, in that order; junction bases with no gene match: 13. The CDR3 totals 18 residues. CDR3: CASSQPKPGTGGWDTQYF. CDR3 nucleotides: TGTGCCAGCAGCCAACCCAAACCCGGGACAGGGGGTTGGGATACGCAGTATTTT.

This clone was seen a handful of times. This rearrangement joins TRBV28 to TRBJ1-4; 8 bases map to TRBD1. With V trimmed by 5 bases and J by 4 bases, 6 bases remained unmatched. The length of the CDR3 is 15 residues. Germline assignment: CDR1 MDHEN and CDR2 SYDVKM. CDR3 sequence (DNA): TGTGCCAGCAGTACCCCGACAGGGGATAATGAAAAACTGTTTTTT. Translation gives CASSTPTGDNEKLFF.

This clone was seen once. The chain carries TRBV5-1 and TRBJ1-1; maybe TRBD1 (5 bases). The CDR3 is 14 amino acids. In germline, CDR1 is SGHRS, CDR2 YFSETQ. V lost 4 bases to trimming and J lost 1 base, with 11 bases between them. CDR3 sequence: CASSTSGGNTEAFF. The CDR3 DNA reads as TGCGCCAGCAGCACGTCCGGGGGGAACACTGAAGCTTTCTTT.

This clone was seen once. V is TRBV5-1 and J is TRBJ2-5, with a weak D call TRBD1 (6 bases). Deletions cut 5 bases from V and 3 bases from J, with 11 bases between. CDR3 length equals 13 residues. From germline, CDR1 is SGHRS and CDR2 YFSETQ. The CDR3 is CASRSPGEETQYF. In DNA, the CDR3 is TGCGCCAGCAGGTCCCCAGGGGAAGAGACCCAGTACTTC. Variable domain in full (rest from reference TRBV5-1 and TRBJ2-5): KAGVTQTPRYLIKTRGQQVTLSCSPISGHRSVSWYQQTPGQGLQFLFEYFSETQRNKGNFPGRFSGRQFSNSRSEMNVSTLELGDSALYLCASRSPGEETQYFGPGTRLLVL.

The genes are TRBV2 and TRBJ1-2, with 7 bases fitting TRBD1. CDR1 and CDR2 (germline): SNHLY, FYNNEI. This CDR3 comprises 13 residues. V gave up 10 bases and J gave up 7 bases; unmatched junction bases: 12. For the CDR3, the DNA is TGTGCCACTCGACATGGACAGGTCTCTGGCTACACCTTC. Its protein is CATRHGQVSGYTF.

The V gene is TRBV29-1, the J gene TRBJ2-3, with a possible D match to TRBD2 (6 bases). Trimming stripped 7 bases from V and 4 bases from J, with 15 bases between. Germline-derived CDR1 and CDR2 are SQVTM and ANQGSEA. CDR3 length: 13 amino acids. For the CDR3, the DNA is TGCAGCGAAGGGACTTCCAGGTCAGATACGCAGTATTTT. This translates into CSEGTSRSDTQYF.

J is TRBJ1-5 and V is TRBV7-3, with D maybe TRBD1 (6 bases). The germline V gene encodes CDR1 SGHTA and CDR2 FQGTGA. V was shortened by 4 bases and J by 2 bases, with 9 bases between the two germline ends. The CDR3 covers 14 residues. CDR3 DNA sequence: TGTGCCAGCAGCTCCCCAGGGGGCAATCAGCCCCAGCATTTT. It specifies CASSSPGGNQPQHF.

This chain joins TRBV2 and TRBJ1-4; D possibly corresponds to TRBD1 (6 bases). CDR1 and CDR2 (germline): SNHLY, FYNNEI. V was shortened by 3 bases and J by 3 bases, with 20 bases between the two germline ends. This CDR3 is 18 amino acids long. CDR3 residues: CASSEDGRGAGANEKLFF. The CDR3 nucleotides are TGTGCCAGCAGTGAGGACGGCAGGGGCGCGGGAGCTAATGAAAAACTGTTTTTT.

The chain combines TRBV4-1 with TRBJ2-3, with D possibly TRBD1 on 7 matching bases. Per the germline V gene, CDR1 is MGHRA and CDR2 is YSYEKL. Trimming took off 0 bases at V and 5 bases at J, with 12 bases between the two ends. This CDR3 contains 15 residues. The CDR3 DNA reads as TGCGCCAGCAGCCAAGACGCAGGGGGGATAGATACGCAGTATTTT. It specifies CASSQDAGGIDTQYF.

CDR3 DNA: TGTGCCAGAAGCTTGGCGTACACCGGGGAGCTGTTTTTT. Translating it yields CARSLAYTGELFF. This chain uses TRBV5-3 with TRBJ2-2; D gene ambiguous. TRBV5-3 is treated as an ORF (open reading frame) with a function not yet certain. Trimming shortened V by 0 bases and J by 3 bases, and 3 bases separated the two germline ends. This CDR3 region has 13 residues.

This chain links TRBV18 with TRBJ1-2, with no clear D. Germline V gives CDR1 KGHSH, CDR2 LQKENI. The CDR3 extends over 12 amino acids. V was trimmed by 4 bases and J by 4 bases, leaving 7 bases between them. This CDR3 is CASSLNSYGYTF. The CDR3 DNA follows: TGTGCCAGCTCACTAAACAGCTATGGCTACACCTTC.

The J gene is TRBJ2-7, the V gene TRBV5-4; TRBD2 is a possible D gene (6 bases). V shed 2 bases and J shed 3 bases, with 15 bases lying between them. Germline CDR1 reads SGHNT; CDR2 reads YYREEE (reference sequence). The CDR3 is 15 amino acids. In DNA, the CDR3 is TGTGCCAGCAGCTTTACAGCGCTCGGGGGCTACGAGCAGTACTTC. This translates into CASSFTALGGYEQYF.

The chain recombines TRBV7-3 with TRBJ2-1, with 7 bases lining up with TRBD2. This CDR3 contains 16 residues. Germline CDR1 SGHTA, CDR2 FQGTGA. V lost 1 base to trimming and J lost 5 bases; unmatched junction nucleotides: 8. CDR3: CASSLMAGAVDNEQFF. The CDR3 bases are TGTGCCAGCAGCTTAATGGCGGGAGCCGTCGACAATGAGCAGTTCTTC.

The chain employs TRBV9 and TRBJ2-5; tentative D call: TRBD1 (5 bases). V was cut by 4 bases and J by 4 bases, with 11 bases left in between. This CDR3 spans 13 amino acids. Per germline, CDR1 SGDLS and CDR2 YYNGEE. The CDR3 protein is CASSSDIRETQYF. CDR3 bases: TGTGCCAGCAGCTCGGACATAAGAGAGACCCAGTACTTC. The whole variable domain, remainder taken from reference TRBV9 and TRBJ2-5, is DSGVTQTPKHLITATGQRVTLRCSPRSGDLSVYWYQQSLDQGLQFLIQYYNGEERAKGNILERFSAQQFPDLHSELNLSSLELGDSALYFCASSSDIRETQYFGPGTRLLVL.

The chain combines TRBV5-5 with TRBJ1-1, with a tentative D call TRBD1 (5 bases). The CDR3 extends over 15 amino acids. V lost 0 bases, J lost 1 base, and 10 bases lay in between. Per the germline V gene, CDR1 is SGHKS and CDR2 is YYEKEE (reference sequence). The CDR3 spells CASSLDPGGNTEAFF. The CDR3 DNA follows: TGTGCCAGCAGCTTGGATCCCGGGGGGAACACTGAAGCTTTCTTT.

The V call is TRBV7-9, the J call TRBJ1-1; D gene unclear. This CDR3 region has 11 residues. V was clipped by 4 bases and J by 8 bases, with 8 bases between them. In germline, CDR1 is SEHNR, CDR2 FQNEAQ (reference sequence). CDR3 loop: CASSSAGEAFF. The DNA of the CDR3 is TGTGCCAGCAGCTCCGCAGGAGAAGCTTTCTTT.

The chain couples TRBV18 to TRBJ2-3, with D possibly being TRBD1 (5 bases). V dropped 6 bases and J dropped 3 bases, with 16 bases sitting between them. The CDR3 is 15 amino acids. Germline V gene data show CDR1 as KGHSH and CDR2 as LQKENI. CDR3 bases: TGTGCCAGCTCGCGCGCGCAGGGTAAGACAGATACGCAGTATTTT. Protein: CASSRAQGKTDTQYF.

In nucleotides, the CDR3 is TGCGCCAGCAGCTTGACAGGGTATAGCACAGATACGCAGTATTTT. Encoded protein: CASSLTGYSTDTQYF. The V gene is TRBV5-1, the J gene TRBJ2-3; D might be TRBD1 (6 bases). Germline CDR1 and CDR2: SGHRS and YFSETQ. This CDR3 comprises 15 residues. Trimming took off 1 base at V and 0 bases at J, with 9 bases between the two ends.

The chain joins TRBV5-1 to TRBJ2-1, with TRBD2 as a possible D gene (5 bases). There are 16 residues in the CDR3. Trimming cost V 0 bases and J 0 bases, with 10 bases left between them. The germline V gene encodes CDR1 SGHRS and CDR2 YFSETQ. In nucleotides, the CDR3 is TGCGCCAGCAGCTTGGGGAGGTCGAGCTCCTACAATGAGCAGTTCTTC. It translates to CASSLGRSSSYNEQFF.

The chain joins TRBV9 to TRBJ1-1, with 7 nucleotides matching TRBD1. The length of the CDR3 is 16 residues. The V gene end was trimmed by 0 bases and the J gene end by 1 base; junction bases not matched to a gene: 6. Germline V gives CDR1 SGDLS, CDR2 YYNGEE. CDR3 bases: TGTGCCAGCAGCGTAGGACAGGGTGTGTCGAACACTGAAGCTTTCTTT. Translating it yields CASSVGQGVSNTEAFF.

CDR3 coding DNA: TGCAGTGCTATGGGAGGGCACGAGCAGTACTTC. This encodes CSAMGGHEQYF. The chain joins TRBV20-1 to TRBJ2-7, with TRBD2 matching over 7 bases. Trimming removed 4 bases from V and 5 bases from J; junction bases left unmatched: 2. The CDR3 loop spans 11 amino acids. Germline CDR1 DFQATT, CDR2 SNEGSKA (reference sequence).